What follows are 15 T cell receptor beta chains derived from one specimen sequenced in a study of identical twins. TCRdb re-analysed the 5' RACE reads in MiXCR, keeping a single row per CDR3 protein. The sample contains some 1,700,000 distinct CDR3 sequences, about 32% of which appear only once. Source material: cord blood. The receptors come from a newborn girl in good health.

The chain employs TRBV5-1 and TRBJ2-4, with D perhaps TRBD1 or TRBD2 (6 bases each). The end of the DNA aligns better with TRBJ2-7, so the J call may be wrong. CDR1 and CDR2 (germline): SGHRS, YFSETQ. This CDR3 has 15 residues. The CDR3 reads CASRVNRDSTYEQYF. Here the CDR3 DNA reads TGCGCCAGCAGGGTGAACAGGGACTCCACCTACGAGCAGTACTTC.

To note about this clonotype: One end of the junction varies from germline; a read error may be responsible. The V call is TRBV2, the J call TRBJ2-3, with 7 bases that match TRBD1. The length of the CDR3 is 13 residues. Germline CDR1 SNHLY, CDR2 FYNNEI. As DNA, the CDR3 is TGTGCCAGCAAGGCGACGGGGACAGATATGCAGTATTTT. It specifies CASKATGTDMQYF.

The sample holds a few counts of this clonotype. The CDR3 is CASSQSGLADYNEQFF. CDR3 nucleotides: TGCGCCAGCAGCCAATCTGGACTAGCGGACTACAATGAGCAGTTCTTC. The chain recombines TRBV4-1 with TRBJ2-1, with 10 bases aligning to TRBD2. This CDR3 contains 16 residues. Looked up from germline, CDR1 is MGHRA and CDR2 is YSYEKL. Trimming removed 2 bases from V and 3 bases from J; junction bases left unmatched: 4.

The chain is built from TRBV27 and TRBJ2-7; 8 nucleotides match TRBD1. With 6 bases clipped from V and 2 bases from J, the junction kept 6 bases outside the gene matches. Per the germline V gene, CDR1 is MNHEY and CDR2 is SMNVEV (reference sequence). The CDR3 extends over 14 amino acids. The CDR3 reads CASSRQGMAYEQYF. The CDR3 DNA is TGTGCCAGCAGCCGACAGGGGATGGCCTACGAGCAGTACTTC.

There are a few counts of this clonotype. V gene TRBV12-3 or TRBV12-4 combines with J gene TRBJ2-5; D call uncertain. This CDR3 region has 14 residues. Trimming removed 3 bases at V and 3 bases at J, with 11 bases between. CDR3 protein: CASSFWPDKETQYF. In DNA, the CDR3 is TGTGCCAGCAGTTTTTGGCCTGATAAAGAGACCCAGTACTTC.

This clonotype was found a few times. The rearrangement links TRBV4-1 to TRBJ1-2; D unclear. The CDR3 length is 15 residues. With 1 base removed from V and 5 bases from J, the gap between germline ends came to 14 bases. Germline V gives CDR1 MGHRA, CDR2 YSYEKL. CDR3 sequence (DNA): TGCGCCAGCAGCCAAGCGTCCACAGCTGGATATGGCTACACCTTC. Its protein is CASSQASTAGYGYTF.

In its sample, this clonotype was seen a few times. The chain recombines TRBV27 with TRBJ2-3; 9 nucleotides match TRBD2. Germline V gene sequence: CDR1 MNHEY, CDR2 SMNVEV (reference sequence). Losses at the gene ends were 4 bases for V and 3 bases for J; bases not matched to a gene: 11. The length of the CDR3 is 17 residues. CDR3 nucleotides: TGTGCCAGCAGTTACGATGGCGGGAGGGCCGTAACAGATACGCAGTATTTT. Translated: CASSYDGGRAVTDTQYF.

This clonotype was seen a handful of times. The V gene is TRBV27, the J gene TRBJ2-7, with 10 bases aligning to TRBD1. The closer fit of TRBJ2-4 to the DNA end suggests the J call may be wrong. CDR1 is MNHEY and CDR2 is SMNVEV in the germline V gene (reference sequence). CDR3 length equals 16 residues. The CDR3 DNA is TGTGCCAGCAGTTTCCATGGGACAGGGGCGTCTGGCATTCAGTACTTC. This sequence encodes CASSFHGTGASGIQYF.

The chain combines TRBV5-1 with TRBJ2-5; D might be TRBD2 (6 bases). CDR3 length: 14 residues. Germline assignment: CDR1 SGHRS and CDR2 YFSETQ. Trimming stripped 3 bases from V and 4 bases from J, with 13 bases between. The CDR3 sequence: CASSSLQGGETQYF. DNA of the CDR3: TGCGCCAGCAGCTCACTTCAGGGAGGAGAGACCCAGTACTTC.

The chain links TRBV20-1 to TRBJ1-4, with TRBD1 as a possible D gene (5 bases). The length of the CDR3 is 15 residues. Looked up from germline, CDR1 is DFQATT and CDR2 is SNEGSKA (reference sequence). V was pared by 1 base and J by 7 bases, with 16 bases between. CDR3 in DNA: TGCAGTGCTAGAGCTGGGGGGACGGGGAGTGAAAAACTGTTTTTT. Protein sequence: CSARAGGTGSEKLFF.

This clonotype was detected many times. J is TRBJ2-7 and V is TRBV12-3 or TRBV12-4; D is unresolved. Between the trimmed V and J ends, which lost 0 bases and 6 bases, there was a span of 3 bases. This CDR3 is built from 11 residues. Here the CDR3 DNA reads TGTGCCAGCAGTTTAGCGCTCGAGCAGTACTTC. This gives the protein CASSLALEQYF.

This clonotype was observed a handful of times. This chain connects TRBV6-2 or TRBV6-3 to TRBJ2-7; TRBD2 is a possible D gene (5 bases). This CDR3 contains 13 residues. The V gene's germline CDR1 is MNHEY and CDR2 SVGEGT. The V end lost 2 bases, the J end lost 5 bases, and 10 bases lay between the germline ends. CDR3 nucleotides: TGTGCCAGCAGTTACCCCGGGGTAAACGAGCAGTACTTC. Amino acids: CASSYPGVNEQYF.

The V call is TRBV7-9, the J call TRBJ1-5; the match to TRBD1 covers 9 bases. Germline V gene data show CDR1 as SEHNR and CDR2 as FQNEAQ (reference sequence). This CDR3 region has 16 residues. J was trimmed by 2 bases and V by 1 base; bases with no gene match: 3. The DNA of the CDR3 is TGTGCCAGCAGCTTAGATGGGACAGGGCGCAATCAGCCCCAGCATTTT. It specifies CASSLDGTGRNQPQHF.

J is TRBJ1-6 and V is TRBV10-3; the D gene is possibly TRBD1 (5 bases). Trimming pared 8 bases from V and 8 bases from J, leaving 13 bases between. The CDR3 runs to 13 residues. Germline-derived CDR1 and CDR2 are ENHRY and SYGVKD. The CDR3 DNA sequence: TGTGCCATCGGGGGGACCTCTTATTCACCCCTCCACTTT. This encodes CAIGGTSYSPLHF.

The rearrangement links TRBV6-1 to TRBJ1-5; possible D gene TRBD1, 5 bases. Looked up from germline, CDR1 is MNHNS and CDR2 is SASEGT. The ends were cut back, 8 bases at V and 0 bases at J, with 11 bases in the middle. CDR3 length: 14 residues. The DNA of the CDR3 is TGTGCCAGCGGGGCCGTTTATAGCAATCAGCCCCAGCATTTT. This translates into CASGAVYSNQPQHF.